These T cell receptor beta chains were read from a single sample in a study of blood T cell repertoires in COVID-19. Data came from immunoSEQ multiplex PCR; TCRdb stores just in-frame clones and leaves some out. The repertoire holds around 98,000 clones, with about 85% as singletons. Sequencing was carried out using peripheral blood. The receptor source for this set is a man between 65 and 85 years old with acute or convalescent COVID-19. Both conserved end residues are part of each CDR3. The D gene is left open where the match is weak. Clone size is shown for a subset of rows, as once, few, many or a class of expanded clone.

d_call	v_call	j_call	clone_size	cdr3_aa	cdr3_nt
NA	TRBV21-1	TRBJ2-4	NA	CASSKHWTGHPLAKNIQYF	TGTGCCAGCAGCAAACACTGGACAGGGCACCCCTTAGCCAAAAACATTCAGTACTTC
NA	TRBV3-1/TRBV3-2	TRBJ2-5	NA	CASSQESGWGETQYF	TGTGCCAGCAGCCAAGAGTCAGGGTGGGGAGAGACCCAGTACTTC
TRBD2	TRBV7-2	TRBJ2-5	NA	CASSLNGGAQETQYF	TGTGCCAGCAGCTTGAACGGGGGGGCCCAAGAGACCCAGTACTTC
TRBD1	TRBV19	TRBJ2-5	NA	CASSKTGGRAGETQYF	TGTGCCAGTAGCAAAACAGGGGGCCGGGCAGGAGAGACCCAGTACTTC
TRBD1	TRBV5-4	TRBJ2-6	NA	CATPGQGIPGANVLTF	TGTGCCACTCCGGGACAGGGTATCCCCGGGGCCAACGTCCTGACTTTC
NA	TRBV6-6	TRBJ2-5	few	CASSYGGPRQETQYF	TGTGCCAGCAGTTACGGGGGCCCCCGCCAAGAGACCCAGTACTTC
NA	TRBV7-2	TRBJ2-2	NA	CASSPQRGTGELFF	TGTGCCAGCAGCCCGCAAAGGGGCACCGGGGAGCTGTTTTTT
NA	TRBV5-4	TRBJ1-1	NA	CASSLPTGPNTEAFF	TGTGCCAGCAGCTTGCCGACAGGCCCGAACACTGAAGCTTTCTTT
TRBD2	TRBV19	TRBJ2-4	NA	CASSTGGLAKNIQYF	TGTGCCAGTAGTACCGGGGGGTTAGCCAAAAACATTCAGTACTTC
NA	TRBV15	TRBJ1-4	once	CATSRQDTETNEKLFF	TGTGCCACCAGCCGGCAGGACACCGAAACTAATGAAAAACTGTTTTTT
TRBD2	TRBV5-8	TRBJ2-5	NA	CASSLGRLAGEETQYF	TGTGCCAGCAGTTTGGGGCGACTAGCGGGGGAGGAGACCCAGTACTTC
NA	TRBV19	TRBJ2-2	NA	CASTSGQPGELFF	TGTGCCAGTACTTCAGGACAGCCCGGGGAGCTGTTTTTT
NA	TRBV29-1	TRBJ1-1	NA	CSETKNTEAFF	TGCAGCGAAACAAAGAACACTGAAGCTTTCTTT
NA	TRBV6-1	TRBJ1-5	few	CASSEVDKTYSNQPQHF	TGTGCCAGCAGTGAAGTGGACAAGACATATAGCAATCAGCCCCAGCATTTT
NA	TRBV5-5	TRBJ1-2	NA	CASSLAYQVYGYTF	TGTGCCAGCAGCTTGGCTTACCAGGTCTATGGCTACACCTTC
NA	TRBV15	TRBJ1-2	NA	CEGVGPRYGYTF	TGTGAGGGGGTGGGTCCCCGCTATGGCTACACCTTC
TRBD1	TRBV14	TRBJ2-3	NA	CASSRDRGGDTQYF	TGTGCCAGCAGCAGGGACAGGGGGGGAGATACGCAGTATTTT
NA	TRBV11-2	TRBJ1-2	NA	CASSLDIFGAGDGYTF	TGTGCCAGCAGCTTAGATATTTTTGGGGCAGGGGACGGCTACACCTTC
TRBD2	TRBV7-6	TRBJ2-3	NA	CASSGGGSTTDTQYF	TGTGCCAGCAGCGGGGGGGGATCTACCACAGATACGCAGTATTTT
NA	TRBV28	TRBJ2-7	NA	CASSRDDYEQYF	TGTGCCAGCAGTCGCGATGATTACGAGCAGTACTTC
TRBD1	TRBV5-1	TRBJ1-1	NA	CASSGDRTDTEAFF	TGCGCCAGCAGCGGGGACAGGACAGACACTGAAGCTTTCTTT
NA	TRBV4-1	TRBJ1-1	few	CASSPFRTRGTEAFF	TGCGCCAGCAGCCCATTCCGTACCCGGGGCACTGAAGCTTTCTTT
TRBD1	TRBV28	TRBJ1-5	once	CASSLRGGPHQPQHF	TGTGCCAGCAGTTTAAGAGGGGGCCCCCATCAGCCCCAGCATTTT
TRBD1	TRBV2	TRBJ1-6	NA	CASKTGGGNSPLHF	TGTGCCAGCAAGACAGGGGGAGGTAATTCACCCCTCCACTTT
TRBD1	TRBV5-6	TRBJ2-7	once	CASSWRQGVSYEQYF	TGTGCCAGCAGCTGGCGGCAGGGGGTCTCCTACGAGCAGTACTTC
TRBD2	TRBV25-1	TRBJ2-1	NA	CASSGSSGGRRNEQFF	TGTGCCAGCAGTGGCTCTAGCGGGGGGCGTAGAAATGAGCAGTTCTTC
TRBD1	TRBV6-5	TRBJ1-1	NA	CASSSTGQGNTEAFF	TGTGCCAGCAGTTCTACGGGACAGGGGAACACTGAAGCTTTCTTT
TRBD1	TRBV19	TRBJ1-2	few	CASTSLGDRYGYTF	TGTGCCAGTACCAGCCTGGGGGACAGATATGGCTACACCTTC
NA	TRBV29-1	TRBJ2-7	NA	CSVGGAHEQYF	TGCAGCGTTGGTGGGGCCCACGAGCAGTACTTC
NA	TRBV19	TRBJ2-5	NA	CASSMRGFPHWSQYF	TGTGCCAGTAGTATGAGGGGGTTTCCTCATTGGAGCCAGTACTTC
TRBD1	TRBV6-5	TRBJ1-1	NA	CASRKDRGETEAFF	TGTGCCAGCAGGAAGGACAGGGGGGAAACTGAAGCTTTCTTT
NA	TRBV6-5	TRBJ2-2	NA	CASQAGWIGELFF	TGTGCCAGCCAAGCAGGGTGGATCGGGGAGCTGTTTTTT
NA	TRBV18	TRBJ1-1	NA	CASSQERVGAFF	TGTGCCAGCTCACAAGAGAGGGTCGGAGCTTTCTTT
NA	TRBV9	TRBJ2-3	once	CASTRPPGTDTQYF	TGTGCCAGCACTCGCCCCCCGGGCACAGATACGCAGTATTTT
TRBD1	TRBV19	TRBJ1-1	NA	CASSPRTGRTEAFF	TGTGCCAGTAGCCCCCGGACAGGCCGCACTGAAGCTTTCTTT
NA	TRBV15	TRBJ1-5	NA	CATSRNMANQPQHF	TGTGCCACCAGCAGAAACATGGCAAATCAGCCCCAGCATTTT
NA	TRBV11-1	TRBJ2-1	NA	CASSPDRGGFYNEQFF	TGTGCCAGCAGCCCGGACAGAGGGGGATTCTACAATGAGCAGTTCTTC
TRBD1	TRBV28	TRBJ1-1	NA	CASRPTGGEMNTEAFF	TGTGCCAGCAGGCCAACAGGGGGCGAAATGAACACTGAAGCTTTCTTT
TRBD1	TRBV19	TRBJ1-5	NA	CASSATGTVNQPQHF	TGTGCCAGTAGTGCCACCGGGACAGTCAATCAGCCCCAGCATTTT
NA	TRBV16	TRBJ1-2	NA	CASSQSRGARNYGYTF	TGTGCCAGCAGCCAATCCCGCGGGGCTAGGAACTATGGCTACACCTTC
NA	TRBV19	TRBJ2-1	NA	CASSIGEGNNEQFF	TGTGCCAGTAGTATAGGAGAGGGTAATAATGAGCAGTTCTTC
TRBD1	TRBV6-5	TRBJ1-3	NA	CASSSGGLGGNTIYF	TGTGCCAGCAGTTCAGGGGGCCTGGGGGGAAACACCATATATTTT
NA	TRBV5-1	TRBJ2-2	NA	CASSPGSNSNTGELFF	TGCGCCAGCAGCCCAGGGTCCAATTCGAACACCGGGGAGCTGTTTTTT
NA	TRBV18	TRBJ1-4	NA	CASSPPRVGKLFF	TGTGCCAGCTCACCACCTCGGGTCGGAAAACTGTTTTTT
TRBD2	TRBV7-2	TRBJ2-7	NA	CASRSGLAGGSNEQYF	TGTGCCAGCAGGTCGGGACTAGCGGGGGGGTCTAACGAGCAGTACTTC
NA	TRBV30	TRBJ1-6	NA	CAARASINSPLHF	TGTGCCGCGCGGGCCTCTATTAATTCACCCCTCCACTTT
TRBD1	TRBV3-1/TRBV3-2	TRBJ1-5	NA	CASSQGLTGGGSGRPQHF	TGTGCCAGCAGCCAAGGATTGACAGGGGGAGGTAGTGGACGGCCCCAGCATTTT
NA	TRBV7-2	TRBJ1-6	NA	CASSRYTGFRSPLHF	TGTGCCAGCAGCCGGTATACAGGGTTTAGATCACCCCTCCACTTT
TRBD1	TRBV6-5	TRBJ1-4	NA	CASSPRQGEKLFF	TGTGCCAGCAGTCCGCGACAGGGAGAAAAACTGTTTTTT
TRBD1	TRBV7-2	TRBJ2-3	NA	CASSRRGPRTDTQYF	TGTGCCAGCAGCCGCAGGGGGCCTCGCACAGATACGCAGTATTTT
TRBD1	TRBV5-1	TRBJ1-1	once	CASSLEPGQPEAFF	TGCGCCAGCAGCTTGGAGCCGGGACAGCCCGAAGCTTTCTTT
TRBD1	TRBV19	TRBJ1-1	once	CASSIGGQLNTEAFF	TGTGCCAGTAGTATAGGGGGACAGCTGAACACTGAAGCTTTCTTT
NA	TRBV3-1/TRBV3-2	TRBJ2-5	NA	CASSGAEETQYF	TGTGCCAGCAGCGGGGCAGAAGAGACCCAGTACTTC
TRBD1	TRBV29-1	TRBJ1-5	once	CSVLGDSSQPQHF	TGCAGCGTTCTAGGGGACAGTTCTCAGCCCCAGCATTTT
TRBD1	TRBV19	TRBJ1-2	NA	CASSIGQGDPYVGYTF	TGTGCCAGTAGCATCGGACAGGGTGACCCTTATGTTGGCTACACCTTC
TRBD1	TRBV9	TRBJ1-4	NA	CASSPRQGPNEKLFF	TGTGCCAGCAGCCCCCGACAGGGCCCCAATGAAAAACTGTTTTTT
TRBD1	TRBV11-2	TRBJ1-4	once	CASSSNRTGANEKLFF	TGTGCCAGCAGCTCGAACCGGACAGGGGCAAATGAAAAACTGTTTTTT
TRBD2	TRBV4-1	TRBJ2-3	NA	CASSLFSGGSTDTQYF	TGCGCCAGCAGCCTATTCAGCGGGGGAAGCACAGATACGCAGTATTTT
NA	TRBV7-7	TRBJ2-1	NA	CASSPGDFTYNEQFF	TGTGCCAGCAGCCCCGGGGACTTCACCTACAATGAGCAGTTCTTC